The sequence of this TCR beta chain was determined in a study of CD8 T cells in Susac syndrome. Study results and limitations: None of the CD4+ T cell repertoires in Susac syndrome showed clonal expansion.

A word on this clonotype: Its specificity is not known.

The germline V gene has CDR1 DFQATT and CDR2 SNEGSKA (reference sequence). This CDR3 is 14 amino acids long. With 5 bases clipped from V and 6 bases from J, the junction kept 10 bases outside the gene matches. RNA amounts of about 0.5 to 1 ug underwent reverse transcription with random hexamers. Multiplex PCR with immunoSEQ amplified the TCR beta CDR3 across 54 Vbeta and 13 Jbeta. MiXCR was run by TCRdb on the immunoSEQ multiplex PCR reads, yielding one entry per CDR3 protein. The sample carries more than 200,000 distinct CDR3 sequences, about 95% recorded once. Each Susac syndrome patient had definite or probable disease by recently defined criteria.

Sequencing was done on a sample of CD4+ T cells from PBMCs. The chain is built from TRBV20-1 and TRBJ2-1; 7 bases line up with TRBD2. The origin of this receptor is a human donor with Susac syndrome. In nucleotides, the CDR3 is TGCAGTGCTCCCGAGGGACTACGTCTCAATGAGCAGTTCTTC. It specifies CSAPEGLRLNEQFF.